The 12 T cell receptor beta chains below were found in one sample sequenced in a study of vaccination and CD4 T cells after COVID-19 (dated by TCRdb to between 2021 and 2023). The intended sense of this specimen's treatment or condition label: roughly ten-day PBMC culture with coronavirus spike peptide pools or control peptides (ViraFEST assay). Library preparation used PCR. Sequencing relied on an Illumina iSeq 100. DNA from cultured CD4+ T cells underwent TCR sequencing with the Oncomine TCR Beta short-read assay at the Johns Hopkins FTIC core. The public reads were reprocessed in TCRdb via fastp at Q25 and MiXCR, keeping in-frame beta chains. Rows merge per CDR3 protein into single entries with the most common DNA and genes. The sample has 15,000 to 20,000 distinct CDR3 sequences on record, 35% to 50% of them singletons. Of the sample, about 15% is held by the ten largest clones. For these TCRs, the target antigens are not known.

The sequenced material came from CD4+ T cells from blood, cultured in vitro. Receptor source: a human donor who had recovered from COVID-19.

This rearrangement joins TRBV20-1 to TRBJ1-2; the D gene is possibly TRBD1 (6 bases). The ends were cut back, 1 base at V and 2 bases at J, with 14 bases in the middle. The CDR3 has 15 residues. CDR1 is DFQATT, CDR2 SNEGSKA, per germline (reference sequence). The CDR3 nucleotides read TGCAGTGCTAGAGTATTCGGGCAGGGGAACTATGGCTACACCTTC. Its translation: CSARVFGQGNYGYTF.

The rearrangement uses TRBV5-1 and TRBJ2-7; possible D gene TRBD1, 5 bases. The CDR3 runs to 15 residues. Deletions cut 0 bases from V and 4 bases from J, with 14 bases between. Germline CDR1 and CDR2: SGHRS and YFSETQ. CDR3 nucleotides: TGCGCCAGCAGCTTGGGCCAGGGTCTGGGTTACGAGCAGTACTTC. This translates into CASSLGQGLGYEQYF.

This clonotype came up a few times. This chain links TRBV28 with TRBJ2-5, with 9 bases identical to TRBD1. The CDR3 is made up of 16 amino acids. Per germline, CDR1 MDHEN and CDR2 SYDVKM. Losses at the gene ends were 1 base for V and 0 bases for J; bases not matched to a gene: 3. The CDR3 DNA reads as TGTGCCAGCAGTTTATTCGGACAGGGGTACCAAGAGACCCAGTACTTC. Protein: CASSLFGQGYQETQYF.

The V and J genes are TRBV7-9 and TRBJ2-6; tentative D call: TRBD2 (5 bases). This CDR3 region has 15 residues. In germline, CDR1 is SEHNR, CDR2 FQNEAQ (reference sequence). V lost 5 bases to trimming and J lost 3 bases, with 11 bases between them. The chain's CDR3 is CASSPVGSGANVLTF. The CDR3 DNA follows: TGTGCCAGCAGCCCCGTAGGGAGTGGGGCCAACGTCCTGACTTTC.

This chain links TRBV11-3 with TRBJ2-5; D unresolved. CDR1 SGHNT and CDR2 YENEEA come from the germline V gene. The V and J ends lost 0 bases and 4 bases respectively, with 9 bases between them. The CDR3 extends over 14 amino acids. The CDR3 reads CASSLEGLTETQYF. For the CDR3, the DNA is TGTGCCAGCAGCTTAGAGGGTCTAACAGAGACCCAGTACTTC.

The chain links TRBV6-1 to TRBJ2-2, with 7 bases that match TRBD2. CDR1 is MNHNS, CDR2 SASEGT, per germline. CDR3 length: 13 residues. Unmatched junction bases numbered 4, after V lost 7 bases and J lost 5 bases. The CDR3 here is CASTWGGTGELFF. The CDR3 nucleotides read TGTGCCAGCACCTGGGGGGGGACCGGGGAGCTGTTTTTT.

This clonotype was seen more than once but under ten times. V usage is TRBV7-9 and J usage is TRBJ2-5; D not certain. The germline CDR1 and CDR2 sequences are SEHNR and FQNEAQ (reference sequence). This CDR3 region has 13 residues. V dropped 5 bases and J dropped 6 bases, with 13 bases sitting between them. The CDR3 spells CASSLRSIKTQYF. CDR3 nucleotides: TGTGCCAGCAGCCTAAGGAGTATTAAGACCCAGTACTTC.

The rearrangement joins TRBV4-1 to TRBJ2-4; 9 bases agree with TRBD1. The CDR3 contains 17 residues. After removal of 0 bases from V and 3 bases from J, the junction contained 6 bases not matched to a gene. Germline CDR1 is MGHRA and CDR2 is YSYEKL. CDR3 in DNA: TGCGCCAGCAGCCAAGATCTCCGGACAGGGGACAAAAACATTCAGTACTTC. This encodes CASSQDLRTGDKNIQYF.

This clonotype was observed once. The chain is built from TRBV28 and TRBJ1-6, with 7 bases identical to TRBD1. The V gene end was trimmed by 5 bases and the J gene end by 8 bases; junction bases not matched to a gene: 6. CDR1 is MDHEN, CDR2 SYDVKM, per germline. CDR3 size: 14 residues. Written as DNA, the CDR3 is TGTGCCAGCAGTCCCGGGGACAGAGATTCACCCCTCCACTTT. Amino acids: CASSPGDRDSPLHF.

The rearrangement uses TRBV4-3 and TRBJ2-1; 10 bases agree with TRBD2. Germline-derived CDR1 and CDR2 are LGHNA and YSLEER. Trimming at V came to 0 bases and at J to 9 bases, leaving 11 bases not matched to a gene. The CDR3 contains 17 residues. The CDR3 spells CASSQESISGRNGEQFF. In DNA form, the CDR3 reads TGCGCCAGCAGCCAAGAGTCTATTAGCGGGAGGAACGGTGAGCAGTTCTTC.

This chain connects TRBV7-2 to TRBJ2-5, with unresolved D. The germline gives CDR1 SGHTA, CDR2 FQGNSA. V was shortened by 1 base and J by 4 bases, with 10 bases between the two germline ends. This CDR3 is built from 14 residues. The CDR3 spells CASSLGLLVETQYF. The CDR3 bases are TGTGCCAGCAGCTTAGGGTTGCTGGTAGAGACCCAGTACTTC.

The chain uses TRBV11-2 and TRBJ2-3; D gene unclear. Per germline, CDR1 SGHAT and CDR2 FQNNGV. Trimming cost V 7 bases and J 1 base, with 3 bases left between them. The CDR3 is 11 amino acids. The CDR3 reads CASTGTDTQYF. The CDR3 DNA reads as TGTGCCAGCACCGGCACAGATACGCAGTATTTT.